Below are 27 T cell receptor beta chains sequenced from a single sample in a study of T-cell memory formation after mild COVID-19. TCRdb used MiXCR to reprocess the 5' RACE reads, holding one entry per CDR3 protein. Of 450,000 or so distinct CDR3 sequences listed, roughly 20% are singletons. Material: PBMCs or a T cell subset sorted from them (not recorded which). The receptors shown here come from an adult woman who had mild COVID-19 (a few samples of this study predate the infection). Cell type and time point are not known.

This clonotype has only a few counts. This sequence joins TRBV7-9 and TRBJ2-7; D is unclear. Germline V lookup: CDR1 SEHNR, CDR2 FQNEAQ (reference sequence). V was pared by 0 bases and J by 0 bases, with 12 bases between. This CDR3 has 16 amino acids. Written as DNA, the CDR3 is TGTGCCAGCAGCTTAGCTGCGGAATATAGCTCCTACGAGCAGTACTTC. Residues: CASSLAAEYSSYEQYF.

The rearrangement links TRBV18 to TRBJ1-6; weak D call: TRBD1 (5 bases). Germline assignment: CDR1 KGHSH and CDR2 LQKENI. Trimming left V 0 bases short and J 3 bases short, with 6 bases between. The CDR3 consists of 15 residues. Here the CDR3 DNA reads TGTGCCAGCTCACCACCGGGGGGCTATAATTCACCCCTCCACTTT. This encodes CASSPPGGYNSPLHF.

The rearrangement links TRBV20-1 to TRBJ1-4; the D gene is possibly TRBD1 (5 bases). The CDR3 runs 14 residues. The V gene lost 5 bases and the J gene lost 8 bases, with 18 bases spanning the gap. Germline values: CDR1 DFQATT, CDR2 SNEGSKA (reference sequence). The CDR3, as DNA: TGCAGTGCTGGGGACGCAGGGAGCTGGGAAAAACTGTTTTTT. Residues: CSAGDAGSWEKLFF.

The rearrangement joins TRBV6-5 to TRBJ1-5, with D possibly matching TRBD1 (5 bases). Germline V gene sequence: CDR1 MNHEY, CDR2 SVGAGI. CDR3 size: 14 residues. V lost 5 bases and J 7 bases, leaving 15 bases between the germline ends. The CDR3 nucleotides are TGTGCCAGCAGTCCCCAGGGTTCGGTACAGCCCCAGCATTTT. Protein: CASSPQGSVQPQHF.

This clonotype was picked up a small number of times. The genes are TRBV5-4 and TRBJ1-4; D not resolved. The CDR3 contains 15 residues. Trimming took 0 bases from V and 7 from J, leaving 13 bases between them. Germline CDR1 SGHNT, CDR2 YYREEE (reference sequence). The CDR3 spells CASSLDPGESEKLFF. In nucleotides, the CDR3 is TGTGCCAGCAGCTTGGATCCGGGCGAAAGTGAAAAACTGTTTTTT.

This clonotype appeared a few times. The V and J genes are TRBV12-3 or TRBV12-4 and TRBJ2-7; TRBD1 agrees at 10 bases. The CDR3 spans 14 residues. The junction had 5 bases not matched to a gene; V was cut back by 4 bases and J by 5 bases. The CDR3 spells CASSSGTGVDEQYF. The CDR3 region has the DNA TGTGCCAGCAGTTCGGGGACAGGGGTAGACGAGCAGTACTTC.

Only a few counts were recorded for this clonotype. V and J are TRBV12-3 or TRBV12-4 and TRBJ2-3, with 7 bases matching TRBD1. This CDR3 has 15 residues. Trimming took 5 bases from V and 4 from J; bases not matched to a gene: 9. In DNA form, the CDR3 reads TGTGCCAGCAGTCCGGGGACAGAGGGAGCAGATACGCAGTATTTT. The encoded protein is CASSPGTEGADTQYF.

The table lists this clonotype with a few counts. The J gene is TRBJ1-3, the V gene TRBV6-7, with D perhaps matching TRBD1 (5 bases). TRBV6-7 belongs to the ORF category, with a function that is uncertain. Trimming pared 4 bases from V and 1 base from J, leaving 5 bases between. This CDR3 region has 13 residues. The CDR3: CASSWTSGNTIYF. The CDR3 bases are TGTGCCAGCAGTTGGACATCTGGAAACACCATATATTTT.

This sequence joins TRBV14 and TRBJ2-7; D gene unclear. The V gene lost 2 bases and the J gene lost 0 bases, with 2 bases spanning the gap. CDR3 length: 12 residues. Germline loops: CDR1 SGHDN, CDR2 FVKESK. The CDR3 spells CASSQPSYEQYF. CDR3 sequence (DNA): TGTGCCAGCAGCCAACCCTCCTACGAGCAGTACTTC.

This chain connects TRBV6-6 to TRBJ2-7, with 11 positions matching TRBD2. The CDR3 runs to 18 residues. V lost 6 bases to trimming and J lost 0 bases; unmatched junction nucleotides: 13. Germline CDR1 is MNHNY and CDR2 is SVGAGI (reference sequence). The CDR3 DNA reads TGTGCCAGCAGCCCGACTAGCGGGGTCCCTCAAGGCTCCTACGAGCAGTACTTC. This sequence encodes CASSPTSGVPQGSYEQYF.

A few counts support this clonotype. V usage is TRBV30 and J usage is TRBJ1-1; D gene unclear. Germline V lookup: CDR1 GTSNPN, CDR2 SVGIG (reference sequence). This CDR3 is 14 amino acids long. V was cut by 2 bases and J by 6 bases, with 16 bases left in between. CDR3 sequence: CAWSRGSLRAEAFF. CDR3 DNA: TGTGCCTGGAGTAGAGGGTCGCTGAGGGCTGAAGCTTTCTTT.

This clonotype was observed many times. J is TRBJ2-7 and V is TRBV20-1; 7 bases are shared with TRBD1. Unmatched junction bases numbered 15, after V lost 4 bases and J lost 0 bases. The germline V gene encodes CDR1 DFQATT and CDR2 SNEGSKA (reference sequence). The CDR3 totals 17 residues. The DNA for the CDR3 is TGCAGTGCTAAAGGGGGCCTGGGCCTGCGAACCTCCTACGAGCAGTACTTC. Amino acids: CSAKGGLGLRTSYEQYF.

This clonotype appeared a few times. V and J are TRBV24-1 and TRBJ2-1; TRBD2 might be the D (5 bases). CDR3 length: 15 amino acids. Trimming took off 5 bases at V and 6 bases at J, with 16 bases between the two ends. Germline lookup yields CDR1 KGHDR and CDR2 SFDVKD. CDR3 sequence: CATSGVSGPANEQFF. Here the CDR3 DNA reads TGTGCCACCAGTGGGGTAAGCGGACCCGCCAATGAGCAGTTCTTC.

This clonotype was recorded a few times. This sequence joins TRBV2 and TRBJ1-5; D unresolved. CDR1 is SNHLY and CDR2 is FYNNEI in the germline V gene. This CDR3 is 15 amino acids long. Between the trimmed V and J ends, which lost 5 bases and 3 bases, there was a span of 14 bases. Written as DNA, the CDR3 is TGTGCCAGCAGTACGGACGGAAAGTTCAATCAGCCCCAGCATTTT. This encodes CASSTDGKFNQPQHF.

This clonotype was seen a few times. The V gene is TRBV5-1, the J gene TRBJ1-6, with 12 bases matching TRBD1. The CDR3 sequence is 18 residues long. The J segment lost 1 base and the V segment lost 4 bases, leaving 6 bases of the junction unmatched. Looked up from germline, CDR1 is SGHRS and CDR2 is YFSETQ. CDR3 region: CASSGGTGGISYNSPLHF. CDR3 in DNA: TGCGCCAGCAGCGGCGGGACAGGGGGCATTTCCTATAATTCACCCCTCCACTTT. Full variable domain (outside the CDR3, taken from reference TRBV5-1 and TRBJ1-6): KAGVTQTPRYLIKTRGQQVTLSCSPISGHRSVSWYQQTPGQGLQFLFEYFSETQRNKGNFPGRFSGRQFSNSRSEMNVSTLELGDSALYLCASSGGTGGISYNSPLHFGNGTRLTVT.

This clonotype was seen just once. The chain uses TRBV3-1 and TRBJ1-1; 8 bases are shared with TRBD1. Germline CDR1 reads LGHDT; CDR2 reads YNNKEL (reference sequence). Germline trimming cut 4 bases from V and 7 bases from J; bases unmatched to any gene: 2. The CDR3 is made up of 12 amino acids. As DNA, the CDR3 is TGTGCCAGCAGCCCCAGGGGGCTTGAAGCTTTCTTT. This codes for CASSPRGLEAFF. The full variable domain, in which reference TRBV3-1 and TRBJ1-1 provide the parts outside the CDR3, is DTAVSQTPKYLVTQMGNDKSIKCEQNLGHDTMYWYKQDSKKFLKIMFSYNNKELIINETVPNRFSPKSPDKAHLNLHINSLELGDSAVYFCASSPRGLEAFFGQGTRLTVV.

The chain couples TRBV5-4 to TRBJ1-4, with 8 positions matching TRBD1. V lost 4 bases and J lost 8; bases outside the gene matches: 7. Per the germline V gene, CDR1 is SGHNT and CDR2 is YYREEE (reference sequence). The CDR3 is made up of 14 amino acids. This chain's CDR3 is CASSADRGREKLFF. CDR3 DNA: TGTGCCAGCAGCGCCGACAGGGGTAGAGAAAAACTGTTTTTT.

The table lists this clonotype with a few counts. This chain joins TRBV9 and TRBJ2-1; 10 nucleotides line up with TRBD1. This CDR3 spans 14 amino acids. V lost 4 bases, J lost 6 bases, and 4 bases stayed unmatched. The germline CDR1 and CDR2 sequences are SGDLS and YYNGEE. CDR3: CASSRRQGANEQFF. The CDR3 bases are TGTGCCAGCAGCAGGAGACAGGGGGCCAATGAGCAGTTCTTC.

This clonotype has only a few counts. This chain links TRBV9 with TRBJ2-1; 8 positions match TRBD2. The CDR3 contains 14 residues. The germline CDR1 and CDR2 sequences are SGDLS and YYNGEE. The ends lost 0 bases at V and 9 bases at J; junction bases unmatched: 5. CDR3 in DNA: TGTGCCAGCAGCGTAGGCGGGGGGCCCGGTGAGCAGTTCTTC. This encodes CASSVGGGPGEQFF.

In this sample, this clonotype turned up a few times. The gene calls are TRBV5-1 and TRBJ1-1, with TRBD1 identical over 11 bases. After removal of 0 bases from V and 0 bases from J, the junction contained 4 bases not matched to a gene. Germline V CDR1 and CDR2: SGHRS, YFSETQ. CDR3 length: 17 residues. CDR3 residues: CASSLGLDRGLNTEAFF. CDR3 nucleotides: TGCGCCAGCAGCTTGGGACTGGACAGGGGGCTGAACACTGAAGCTTTCTTT.

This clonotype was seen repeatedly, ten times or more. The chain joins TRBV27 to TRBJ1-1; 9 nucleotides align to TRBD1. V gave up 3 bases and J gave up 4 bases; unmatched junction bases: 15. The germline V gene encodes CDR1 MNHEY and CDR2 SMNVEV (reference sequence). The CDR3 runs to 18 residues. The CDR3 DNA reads TGTGCCAGCAGTTTCCCCTCACCGGGACAGGGAGGTAGCACTGAAGCTTTCTTT. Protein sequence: CASSFPSPGQGGSTEAFF.

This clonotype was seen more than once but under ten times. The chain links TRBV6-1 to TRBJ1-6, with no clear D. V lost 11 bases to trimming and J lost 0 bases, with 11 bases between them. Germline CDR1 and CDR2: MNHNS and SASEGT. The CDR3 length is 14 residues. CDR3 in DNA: TGTGCCTTGAGAGGGATCTCCTATAATTCACCCCTCCACTTT. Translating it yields CALRGISYNSPLHF.

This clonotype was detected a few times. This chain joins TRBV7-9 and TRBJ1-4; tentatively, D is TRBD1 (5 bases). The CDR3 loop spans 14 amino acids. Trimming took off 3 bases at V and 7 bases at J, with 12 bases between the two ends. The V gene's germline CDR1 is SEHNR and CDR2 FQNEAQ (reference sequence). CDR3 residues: CASSLAGSSEKLFF. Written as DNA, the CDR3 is TGTGCCAGCAGCTTGGCAGGGTCAAGTGAAAAACTGTTTTTT.

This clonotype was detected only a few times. Written as DNA, the CDR3 is TGCGCCAGCAGCTCTACCTACATGACAGGGGTTTCCTACGAGCAGTACTTC. The encoded protein is CASSSTYMTGVSYEQYF. The genes are TRBV5-1 and TRBJ2-7; 8 bases agree with TRBD1. The CDR3 runs to 17 residues. The J segment lost 1 base and the V segment lost 3 bases, leaving 12 bases of the junction unmatched. Germline values: CDR1 SGHRS, CDR2 YFSETQ.

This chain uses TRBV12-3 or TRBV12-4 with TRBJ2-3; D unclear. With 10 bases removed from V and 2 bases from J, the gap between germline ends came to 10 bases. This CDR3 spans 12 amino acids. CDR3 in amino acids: CATLGLTDTQYF. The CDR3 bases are TGTGCCACGCTAGGCCTCACAGATACGCAGTATTTT.

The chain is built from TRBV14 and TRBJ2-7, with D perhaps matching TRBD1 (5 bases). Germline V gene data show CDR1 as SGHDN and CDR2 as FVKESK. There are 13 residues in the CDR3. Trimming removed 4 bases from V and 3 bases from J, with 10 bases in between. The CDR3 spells CASSPHRFYEQYF. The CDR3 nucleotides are TGTGCCAGCAGCCCGCACAGGTTCTACGAGCAGTACTTC.

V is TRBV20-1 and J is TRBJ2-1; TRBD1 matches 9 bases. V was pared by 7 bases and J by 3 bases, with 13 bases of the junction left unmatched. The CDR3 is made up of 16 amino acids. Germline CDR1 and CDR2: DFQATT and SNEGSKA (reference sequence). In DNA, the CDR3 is TGCAGTGTCCCGGTGGGTTCGGACAGGGGCTACAATGAGCAGTTCTTC. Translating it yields CSVPVGSDRGYNEQFF.